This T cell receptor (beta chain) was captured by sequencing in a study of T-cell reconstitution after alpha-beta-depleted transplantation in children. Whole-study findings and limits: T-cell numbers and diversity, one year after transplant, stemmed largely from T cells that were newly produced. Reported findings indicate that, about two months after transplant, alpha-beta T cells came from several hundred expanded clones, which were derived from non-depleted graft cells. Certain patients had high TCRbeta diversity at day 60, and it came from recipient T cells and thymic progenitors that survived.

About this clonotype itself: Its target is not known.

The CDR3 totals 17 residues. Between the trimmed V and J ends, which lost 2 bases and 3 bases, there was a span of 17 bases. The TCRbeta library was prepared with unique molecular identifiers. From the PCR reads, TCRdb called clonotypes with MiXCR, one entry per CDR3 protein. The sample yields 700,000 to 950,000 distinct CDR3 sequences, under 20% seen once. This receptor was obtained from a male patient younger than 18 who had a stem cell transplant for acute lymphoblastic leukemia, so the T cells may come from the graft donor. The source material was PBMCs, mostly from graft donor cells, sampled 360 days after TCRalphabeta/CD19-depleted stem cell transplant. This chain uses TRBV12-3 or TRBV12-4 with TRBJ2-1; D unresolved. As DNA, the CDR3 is TGTGCCAGCAGTTTAAACCAGAATTGGGAAAACTACAATGAGCAGTTCTTC. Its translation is CASSLNQNWENYNEQFF.